The 10 T cell receptor beta chains below all came from one sample that was sequenced in a study of identical twins. TCRdb reanalysed the 5' RACE reads using MiXCR and keeps one entry per CDR3 protein. The repertoire has 350,000 or so distinct CDR3 sequences, 8.5% to 10% of them found once; the top ten carry roughly 9%. The sample consisted of naive T cells sorted from blood. These receptors were obtained from a woman in her forties or fifties in good health.

This clonotype was detected only a few times. The V and J genes are TRBV4-1 and TRBJ2-2; TRBD2 matches 11 bases. V was clipped by 4 bases and J by 1 base; unmatched bases: 11. The CDR3 runs to 19 residues. Looked up from germline, CDR1 is MGHRA and CDR2 is YSYEKL. DNA of the CDR3: TGCGCCAGCAGCCCAAAGCCTTCCGGGACTAGCGGGAACACCGGGGAGCTGTTTTTT. Translation: CASSPKPSGTSGNTGELFF.

The chain carries TRBV7-8 and TRBJ2-7; 9 bases agree with TRBD1. CDR3 length: 15 residues. The trim removed 1 base at V and 5 bases at J, leaving 6 bases unmatched. Germline CDR1 and CDR2: SGHVS and FQNEAQ. This chain's CDR3 is CASSLEGQGWDEQYF. CDR3 coding DNA: TGTGCCAGCAGCTTAGAGGGACAGGGTTGGGACGAGCAGTACTTC.

This CDR3 is CASSLRAAKNIQYF. The CDR3 region has the DNA TGTGCCAGCAGTTTACGGGCGGCCAAAAACATTCAGTACTTC. V is TRBV12-3 or TRBV12-4 and J is TRBJ2-4; D gene uncertain. The CDR3 is made up of 14 amino acids. V gave up 2 bases and J gave up 1 base, with 6 bases separating them.

The chain employs TRBV11-3 and TRBJ2-1, with TRBD2 matching over 12 bases. CDR1 is SGHNT and CDR2 is YENEEA in the germline V gene. This CDR3 region has 16 residues. V lost 1 base and J lost 4; bases outside the gene matches: 2. The CDR3 protein is CASSLGLAGVYNEQFF. The DNA for the CDR3 is TGTGCCAGCAGCTTAGGACTAGCGGGAGTTTACAATGAGCAGTTCTTC.

The chain combines TRBV6-5 with TRBJ2-7; 8 bases are shared with TRBD1. V dropped 2 bases and J dropped 4; count of bases not matched to a gene: 7. Germline V gives CDR1 MNHEY, CDR2 SVGAGI. The CDR3 sequence is 15 residues long. The CDR3 bases are TGTGCCAGCAGTTACGGGGGGACAGGCCTTTACGAGCAGTACTTC. This codes for CASSYGGTGLYEQYF.

The chain is built from TRBV5-1 and TRBJ2-1, with 7 bases fitting TRBD1. The germline V gene has CDR1 SGHRS and CDR2 YFSETQ. CDR3 length: 16 residues. With 2 bases clipped from V and 2 bases from J, the junction kept 7 bases outside the gene matches. CDR3 nucleotide sequence: TGCGCCAGCAGCTTAACAGGGGCCGATCCCTACAATGAGCAGTTCTTC. Protein sequence: CASSLTGADPYNEQFF.

This chain connects TRBV5-1 to TRBJ2-5; D gene ambiguous. The CDR3 length is 14 residues. The germline gives CDR1 SGHRS, CDR2 YFSETQ. V was shortened by 3 bases and J by 5 bases, with 14 bases between the two germline ends. CDR3 amino acids: CASSSGGVGETQYF. The CDR3 nucleotides read TGCGCCAGCAGCTCGGGCGGAGTAGGCGAGACCCAGTACTTC. The full variable domain, its missing parts supplied by reference TRBV5-1 and TRBJ2-5, is KAGVTQTPRYLIKTRGQQVTLSCSPISGHRSVSWYQQTPGQGLQFLFEYFSETQRNKGNFPGRFSGRQFSNSRSEMNVSTLELGDSALYLCASSSGGVGETQYFGPGTRLLVL.

The chain couples TRBV19 to TRBJ2-1, with D perhaps being TRBD1 or TRBD2 (5 bases each). Germline assignment: CDR1 LNHDA and CDR2 SQIVND (reference sequence). This CDR3 comprises 13 residues. The V end lost 7 bases, the J end lost 7 bases, and 14 bases lay between the germline ends. In DNA form, the CDR3 reads TGTGCCAGTAATAGAGGGGTTCGGAATGAGCAGTTCTTC. Translated, it gives CASNRGVRNEQFF.

The chain couples TRBV12-5 to TRBJ1-2; D is ambiguous. Trimming cost V 0 bases and J 5 bases, with 19 bases left between them. CDR1 LGHNT and CDR2 FRNRAP come from the germline V gene. The CDR3 runs 17 residues. CDR3: CASGLVLLAYPPYGYTF. DNA of the CDR3: TGTGCTAGTGGTTTGGTACTGTTGGCTTACCCCCCTTATGGCTACACCTTC.

V is TRBV20-1 and J is TRBJ2-7; 9 nucleotides agree with TRBD2. There are 15 residues in the CDR3. In germline, CDR1 is DFQATT, CDR2 SNEGSKA (reference sequence). Losses at the gene ends were 0 bases for V and 5 bases for J; bases not matched to a gene: 8. CDR3 in amino acids: CSARDIASGTNEQYF. As DNA, the CDR3 is TGCAGTGCTAGAGATATCGCTAGCGGGACGAACGAGCAGTACTTC.